The 9 T cell receptor beta chains presented below share a single source sample, sequenced in a study of CD4 T cells in relation to SARS-CoV-2 and coronaviruses. Unexposed donor CD4+ T cells date from about 2011-2019, before the COVID-19 pandemic. The cells were cultured for under twelve days before CD4+ T cells were isolated. These receptors have no identified antigens. Sequencing used immunoSEQ multiplex PCR; TCRdb keeps in-frame clones, though not all of them. Of approximately 27,000 clones listed, roughly 82% are singletons. The sequenced sample was CD4+ T cells from PBMCs, cultured in vitro. The receptors come from a human donor in good health.

The V gene is TRBV29-1, the J gene TRBJ1-2; D unresolved. Trimming cost V 5 bases and J 3 bases, with 10 bases left between them. Germline V gene lookup returns CDR1 SQVTM and CDR2 ANQGSEA. The CDR3 covers 12 residues. CDR3 loop: CSVLGQDYGYTF. In DNA, the CDR3 is TGCAGCGTTTTAGGTCAGGACTATGGCTACACCTTC.

The chain recombines TRBV19 with TRBJ2-7; D unclear. CDR1 and CDR2 (germline): LNHDA, SQIVND (reference sequence). CDR3 length: 16 amino acids. Between the trimmed V and J ends, which lost 5 bases and 2 bases, there was a span of 19 bases. The CDR3 region is CASSDTYKGNPYEQYF. CDR3 nucleotides: TGTGCCAGTAGTGATACCTACAAGGGAAACCCCTACGAGCAGTACTTC.

This clone was picked up a small number of times. The chain links TRBV3-1 (or the pseudogene TRBV3-2) to TRBJ2-7, with TRBD2 identical over 7 bases. CDR3 length equals 15 residues. With V trimmed by 4 bases and J by 2 bases, 8 bases remained unmatched. Germline V gene sequence: CDR1 LGHDT, CDR2 YNNKEL (reference sequence). The CDR3 sequence: CASSPSEGLTYEQYF. The CDR3 DNA follows: TGTGCCAGCAGCCCTTCCGAGGGACTAACCTACGAGCAGTACTTC.

This chain connects TRBV7-2 to TRBJ1-2, with 7 nucleotides matching TRBD1. V shed 4 bases, J shed 7 bases, and the junction held 12 bases outside the gene matches. Germline CDR1 and CDR2: SGHTA and FQGNSA. This CDR3 is built from 15 residues. As DNA, the CDR3 is TGTGCCAGCAGCTCCACGACAGGGAGCAAGGGTGGCTACACCTTC. Protein sequence: CASSSTTGSKGGYTF.

The chain links TRBV19 to TRBJ2-5, with D perhaps TRBD1 (7 bases). The CDR3 has 14 amino acids. Germline lookup yields CDR1 LNHDA and CDR2 SQIVND (reference sequence). Deletions cut 2 bases from V and 4 bases from J, with 11 bases between. The CDR3 DNA sequence: TGTGCCAGTAGTATAAACAGGGGAGGAGAGACCCAGTACTTC. Its protein is CASSINRGGETQYF.

The V gene is TRBV2, the J gene TRBJ2-2, with 10 bases fitting TRBD2. J was trimmed by 2 bases and V by 10 bases; bases with no gene match: 10. The CDR3 loop spans 16 amino acids. The V gene's germline CDR1 is SNHLY and CDR2 FYNNEI. CDR3 residues: CATAAWTSGNTGELFF. The CDR3 coding sequence is TGTGCCACTGCAGCCTGGACTAGCGGAAACACCGGGGAGCTGTTTTTT.

The V and J genes are TRBV7-8 and TRBJ2-7; a possible D gene is TRBD2 (5 bases). The ends were cut back, 5 bases at V and 4 bases at J, with 18 bases in the middle. The V gene's germline CDR1 is SGHVS and CDR2 FQNEAQ. There are 15 residues in the CDR3. In DNA form, the CDR3 reads TGTGCCAGCAGCCCGCAGAGGGCCATTCTGTACGAGCAGTACTTC. Residues: CASSPQRAILYEQYF.

This clone was recorded a few times. The chain carries TRBV19 and TRBJ2-1, with a possible D match to TRBD2 (7 bases). This CDR3 has 14 residues. From germline, CDR1 is LNHDA and CDR2 SQIVND (reference sequence). Trimming removed 6 bases at V and 7 bases at J, with 16 bases between. The CDR3 loop is CASRGGAGGNEQFF. In DNA form, the CDR3 reads TGTGCCAGTAGAGGGGGGGCCGGTGGGAATGAGCAGTTCTTC. Using reference TRBV19 and TRBJ2-1 for the parts outside the CDR3, the full variable domain is DGGITQSPKYLFRKEGQNVTLSCEQNLNHDAMYWYRQDPGQGLRLIYYSQIVNDFQKGDIAEGYSVSREKKESFPLTVTSAQKNPTAFYLCASRGGAGGNEQFFGPGTRLTVL.

The V gene is TRBV19, the J gene TRBJ2-1; 8 bases are a match to TRBD2. The CDR3 spans 16 residues. The V gene's germline CDR1 is LNHDA and CDR2 SQIVND (reference sequence). V dropped 3 bases and J dropped 1; count of bases not matched to a gene: 5. The CDR3 nucleotides are TGTGCCAGTAGTATTATCAGCGGGGGTTCCTACAATGAGCAGTTCTTC. Translated: CASSIISGGSYNEQFF.